A single sample is the source of the 20 T cell receptor beta chains below, sequenced in a study of PD-1 blockade in classical Hodgkin lymphoma (dated by TCRdb to the early 2020s). The time point label here, explained by the study, means: cycle 2 day 1 (C2D1) of nivolumab. Relapse after autologous stem cell transplantation had occurred in all trial patients, and cohorts A, B and C were distinguished by prior brentuximab vedotin exposure. The library was produced with the immunoSEQ multiplex PCR assay. The clones in this table, taken by TCRdb from immuneACCESS, are in-frame only. Not every clone is retained; where verified, under half of the shortfall comes from an unresolved V gene, and the cause of the rest is unknown. The sample data list around 99,000 clones, and 75% to 85% of these were observed just once. About 16% of the sample lies in the top ten. This specimen consisted of peripheral blood mononuclear cells (PBMCs), obtained before the second cycle of nivolumab. The receptors originated from a human donor with classical Hodgkin lymphoma.

This clone was recorded only once. The chain carries TRBV18 and TRBJ1-1; D is unresolved. V lost 6 bases to trimming and J lost 4 bases, with 18 bases between them. Germline lookup yields CDR1 KGHSH and CDR2 LQKENI. The CDR3 runs to 15 residues. The CDR3 nucleotides read TGTGCCAGCTCTCTTCTTGGGGAAGGAAGCACTGAAGCTTTCTTT. Encoded protein: CASSLLGEGSTEAFF.

This clone was found a few times. CDR3: CASSDSLAGPYNEQFF. CDR3 sequence (DNA): TGTGCCAGCAGTGACTCCCTAGCGGGGCCCTACAATGAGCAGTTCTTC. This sequence joins TRBV2 and TRBJ2-1; 9 bases match TRBD2. In germline, CDR1 is SNHLY, CDR2 FYNNEI. The V segment lost 3 bases and the J segment 2 bases; nucleotides outside the gene matches: 5. This CDR3 is built from 16 residues.

This chain joins TRBV14 and TRBJ2-1, with D perhaps TRBD1 (5 bases). Between the trimmed V and J ends, which lost 0 bases and 2 bases, there was a span of 8 bases. The CDR3 has 15 residues. Germline CDR1 is SGHDN and CDR2 is FVKESK. The chain's CDR3 is CASSQDQGPYNEQFF. In DNA form, the CDR3 reads TGTGCCAGCAGCCAAGATCAGGGCCCCTACAATGAGCAGTTCTTC.

V and J are TRBV6-5 and TRBJ2-3; D is ambiguous. CDR1 is MNHEY, CDR2 SVGAGI, per germline. V was cut by 7 bases and J by 0 bases, with 11 bases left in between. The CDR3 sequence is 14 residues long. The CDR3 sequence is CASINGPSTDTQYF. The CDR3 DNA reads as TGTGCCAGCATAAACGGTCCCAGCACAGATACGCAGTATTTT.

The J gene is TRBJ2-3, the V gene TRBV7-3; possibly TRBD2 for D (6 bases). Germline CDR1 is SGHTA and CDR2 is FQGTGA. The CDR3 sequence is 14 residues long. The V gene lost 4 bases and the J gene lost 6 bases, with 14 bases spanning the gap. CDR3 DNA: TGTGCCAGCAGCTCCCGGGACTGGCTGGATACGCAGTATTTT. Translating gives CASSSRDWLDTQYF.

The chain couples TRBV15 to TRBJ2-7; 8 bases align to TRBD2. Germline trimming cut 0 bases from V and 4 bases from J; bases unmatched to any gene: 8. The CDR3 contains 16 residues. Germline CDR1 and CDR2: LNHNV and YYDKDF (reference sequence). CDR3 in DNA: TGTGCCACCAGCAGAGATGCCGACCTAGCGGGTTACGAGCAGTACTTC. It specifies CATSRDADLAGYEQYF.

The chain couples TRBV30 to TRBJ2-2, with 14 bases lining up with TRBD2. CDR1 is GTSNPN, CDR2 SVGIG, per germline (reference sequence). The CDR3 spans 16 residues. The CDR3 loop is CAGDRGTSGSAGELFF. CDR3 DNA: TGTGCGGGGGACAGGGGGACTAGCGGGAGTGCCGGGGAGCTGTTTTTT.

The rearrangement uses TRBV19 and TRBJ2-1; TRBD1 might be the D (5 bases). The CDR3 consists of 13 residues. V lost 5 bases to trimming and J lost 3 bases, with 8 bases between them. Germline V lookup: CDR1 LNHDA, CDR2 SQIVND (reference sequence). The CDR3 DNA follows: TGTGCCAGTAGTTGGGGCAACTACAATGAGCAGTTCTTC. Protein: CASSWGNYNEQFF.

This clone occurred once. The chain combines TRBV19 with TRBJ2-7, with 8 positions matching TRBD1. V lost 1 base and J lost 2; bases outside the gene matches: 10. CDR1 is LNHDA, CDR2 SQIVND, per germline (reference sequence). The CDR3 is made up of 17 amino acids. The CDR3 loop reads CASSIVGLGTGPYEQYF. CDR3 bases: TGTGCCAGTAGTATAGTTGGTCTCGGGACAGGTCCCTACGAGCAGTACTTC.

A few counts support this clone. The genes are TRBV5-4 and TRBJ2-2; 12 nucleotides match TRBD2. This CDR3 spans 18 amino acids. Germline-derived CDR1 and CDR2 are SGHNT and YYREEE (reference sequence). V was pared by 1 base and J by 3 bases, with 7 bases of the junction left unmatched. The CDR3 DNA sequence: TGTGCCAGCAGCTTGATCCTAGCGGGAGGGCCTCACACCGGGGAGCTGTTTTTT. Translated, it gives CASSLILAGGPHTGELFF.

This chain links TRBV19 with TRBJ2-3; D gene unclear. The CDR3 totals 13 residues. Germline V CDR1 and CDR2: LNHDA, SQIVND (reference sequence). V lost 6 bases to trimming and J lost 0 bases, with 7 bases between them. Written as DNA, the CDR3 is TGTGCCAGTAGGTTCGGAAGCACAGATACGCAGTATTTT. The encoded protein is CASRFGSTDTQYF.

The chain employs TRBV5-4 and TRBJ1-2; D might be TRBD1 (6 bases). The germline CDR1 and CDR2 sequences are SGHNT and YYREEE (reference sequence). The CDR3 is made up of 14 amino acids. The germline V and J ends were trimmed by 3 bases and 4 bases, with 13 bases remaining between them. CDR3 nucleotides: TGTGCCAGCAGCTCTGGGGGGGCGCCCTATGGCTACACCTTC. Translating gives CASSSGGAPYGYTF.

The chain couples TRBV7-9 to TRBJ2-5; D tentatively fits TRBD1 or TRBD2 (5 bases each). Looked up from germline, CDR1 is SEHNR and CDR2 is FQNEAQ (reference sequence). The CDR3 consists of 13 residues. V was clipped by 5 bases and J by 5 bases, with 12 bases between them. The DNA for the CDR3 is TGTGCCAGCAGCCAGAGGGGTGGGGAGACCCAGTACTTC. The encoded protein is CASSQRGGETQYF.

V is TRBV19 and J is TRBJ2-7; D is undetermined. The ends were cut back, 6 bases at V and 0 bases at J, with 15 bases in the middle. This CDR3 has 15 residues. Germline lookup yields CDR1 LNHDA and CDR2 SQIVND (reference sequence). The CDR3 is CASRPRAESSYEQYF. CDR3 nucleotides: TGTGCCAGTAGACCTAGGGCCGAGAGCTCCTACGAGCAGTACTTC.

The J gene is TRBJ2-2, the V gene TRBV10-3; tentative D call: TRBD2 (5 bases). The CDR3 covers 15 residues. Germline V gene lookup returns CDR1 ENHRY and CDR2 SYGVKD. The V end was cut by 0 bases, the J end by 6 bases, with 11 bases between. The CDR3 DNA reads as TGTGCCATCAGTGAGTCAGGCGGGTCCCCCGGGGAGCTGTTTTTT. Residues: CAISESGGSPGELFF.

This chain links TRBV21-1 with TRBJ2-4; TRBD2 is the table's D call, not checked against the DNA. TRBV21-1 is noted as a pseudogene. CDR3 length: 19 amino acids. As DNA, the CDR3 is TGTGCCAGCGGTAGGAGGGGGGGTGGGCTCGAAGAGGCCAAAAACATTCAGTACTTC. Protein product: CASGRRGGGLEEAKNIQYF.

This clone was detected only a few times. The V gene is TRBV4-2, the J gene TRBJ2-1, with 9 bases identical to TRBD2. Germline V gives CDR1 LGHNA, CDR2 YNFKEQ. V shed 0 bases and J 3 bases; nucleotides not matched to a gene: 3. This CDR3 is built from 16 residues. The CDR3 loop is CASSQEQTSGYNEQFF. The CDR3 DNA sequence: TGTGCCAGCAGCCAAGAGCAGACTAGCGGCTACAATGAGCAGTTCTTC.

This clone was detected once. CDR3 sequence reads: CASSPSWGDPGYTF. CDR3 DNA: TGTGCCAGCTCACCGAGTTGGGGGGACCCTGGCTACACCTTC. The J gene is TRBJ1-2, the V gene TRBV18, with D tentatively TRBD1 (5 bases). Germline V gene data show CDR1 as KGHSH and CDR2 as LQKENI. The V and J ends lost 3 bases and 7 bases respectively, with 15 bases between them. This CDR3 region has 14 residues.

This chain connects TRBV7-9 to TRBJ2-1; 7 positions agree with TRBD1. The J segment lost 6 bases and the V segment lost 1 base, leaving 6 bases of the junction unmatched. The CDR3 covers 15 residues. Germline values: CDR1 SEHNR, CDR2 FQNEAQ (reference sequence). In DNA form, the CDR3 reads TGTGCCAGCAGCTTAGGCCGGACAGGACTCAATGAGCAGTTCTTC. Protein: CASSLGRTGLNEQFF.

This sequence joins TRBV5-3 and TRBJ2-7; weak D call: TRBD1 (5 bases). TRBV5-3 counts as an open reading frame of uncertain function. This CDR3 contains 15 residues. The V end was cut by 4 bases, the J end by 0 bases, with 14 bases between. CDR3 amino acids: CARSPPQGTSYEQYF. DNA for the CDR3: TGTGCCAGAAGCCCCCCGCAGGGAACCTCCTACGAGCAGTACTTC.